What follows describes a single T cell receptor (beta chain). V dropped 3 bases and J dropped 5; count of bases not matched to a gene: 5. Germline V gene lookup returns CDR1 SNHLY and CDR2 FYNNEI. The length of the CDR3 is 14 residues. Assay used: immunoSEQ multiplex PCR; TCRdb lists only in-frame clones, some missing. The table shows around 120,000 clones, with around nine tenths occurring only once. This entry belongs to a study of blood T cell repertoires in COVID-19. The chain recombines TRBV2 with TRBJ1-1; the match to TRBD1 covers 8 bases. Sequenced input: peripheral blood. This receptor was identified in a woman in her fifties or sixties with active or convalescent COVID-19. Here the CDR3 DNA reads TGTGCCAGCAGTGAGCACAGGGGGAGGACTGAAGCTTTCTTT. It is translated as CASSEHRGRTEAFF. The full variable domain, its missing parts supplied by reference TRBV2 and TRBJ1-1, is EPEVTQTPSHQVTQMGQEVILRCVPISNHLYFYWYRQILGQKVEFLVSFYNNEISEKSEIFDDQFSVERPDGSNFTLKIRSTKLEDSAMYFCASSEHRGRTEAFFGQGTRLTVV.